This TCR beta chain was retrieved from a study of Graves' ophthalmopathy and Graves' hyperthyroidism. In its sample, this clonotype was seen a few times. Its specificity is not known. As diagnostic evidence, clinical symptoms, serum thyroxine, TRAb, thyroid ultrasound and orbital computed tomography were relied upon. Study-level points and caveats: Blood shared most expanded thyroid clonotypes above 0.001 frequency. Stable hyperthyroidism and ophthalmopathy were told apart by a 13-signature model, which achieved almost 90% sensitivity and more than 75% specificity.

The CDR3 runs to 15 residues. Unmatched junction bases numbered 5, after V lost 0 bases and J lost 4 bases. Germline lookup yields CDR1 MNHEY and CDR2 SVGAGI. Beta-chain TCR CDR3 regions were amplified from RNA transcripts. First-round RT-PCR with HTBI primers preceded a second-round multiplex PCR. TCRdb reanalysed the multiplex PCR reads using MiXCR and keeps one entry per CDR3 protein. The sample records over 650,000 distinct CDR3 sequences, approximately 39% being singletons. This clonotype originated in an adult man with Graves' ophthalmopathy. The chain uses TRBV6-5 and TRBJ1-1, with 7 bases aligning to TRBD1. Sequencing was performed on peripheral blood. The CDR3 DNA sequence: TGTGCCAGCAGTTACTCGATGGCAGGGGGCACTGAAGCTTTCTTT. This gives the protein CASSYSMAGGTEAFF.